Listed below are T cell receptor beta chains from one sample, sequenced in a study of shared clonotypes between healthy human individuals. TCRdb keeps only in-frame clones here, not all; method: immunoSEQ multiplex PCR. The data hold a few hundred thousand clones, with roughly 95% observed a single time. The sequenced sample was naive CD8+ T cells sorted from blood. The receptors shown here come from a woman in her 30s in good health. Each CDR3 is given with its conserved first and last residue. D genes are given only for firm matches. Clone size appears in some rows only: once, few, many, or a class for an expanded clone.

>TRBV27|.|TRBJ2-3|TRBD2
TGTGCCAGCAGTCTACACGGGACTAGCGGGAGCCTCACAGATACGCAGTATTTT
CASSLHGTSGSLTDTQYF
>TRBV6-6|.|TRBJ1-5|TRBD1
TGTGCCAGCAGCCAGGACAGGGGACAGCCCCAGCATTTT
CASSQDRGQPQHF
>TRBV28|.|TRBJ2-2|.
TGTGCCAGCAGTCAGTTCACAGGGAAAAGGGGGGAGCTGTTTTTT
CASSQFTGKRGELFF
>TRBV5-1|.|TRBJ1-5|.
TGCGCCAGCAGCTTTCACACACAGGGAGGCGAGAGCAATCAGCCCCAGCATTTT
CASSFHTQGGESNQPQHF
>TRBV27|once|TRBJ2-7|TRBD2
TGTGCCAGCAGTTTAATAGCGGGGAGACCCTACGAGCAGTACTTC
CASSLIAGRPYEQYF
>TRBV6-5|.|TRBJ2-6|.
TGTGCCAGCAGTTACTATTCAGGAGCTGGGGCCAACGTCCTGACTTTC
CASSYYSGAGANVLTF
>TRBV6-5|.|TRBJ1-1|.
TGTGCCAGCAGTTACTCGCCAGCGAACACTGAAGCTTTCTTT
CASSYSPANTEAFF
>TRBV27|.|TRBJ2-1|TRBD2
TGTGCCAGCGAAATCACTAGCGGGGGCTACAATGAGCAGTTCTTC
CASEITSGGYNEQFF
>TRBV29-1|.|TRBJ2-3|.
TGCAGCGTTGTCGGGGATACGCAGTATTTT
CSVVGDTQYF
>TRBV28|.|TRBJ1-4|.
TGTGCCAGCAGTTTACTCCTTAGTGTCGAGGAAAAACTGTTTTTT
CASSLLLSVEEKLFF
>TRBV29-1|.|TRBJ2-3|.
TGCAGCGTTGAGATAGGGCAGGGTGGAGATACGCAGTATTTT
CSVEIGQGGDTQYF
>TRBV5-1|.|TRBJ2-7|TRBD1
TGCGCCAGCAGCTCCCGGGACAGGTCCTACGAGCAGTACTTC
CASSSRDRSYEQYF
>TRBV4-2|.|TRBJ2-3|.
TGTGCCAGCAGCCAAGAGTGGGGTGGACTCACAGATACGCAGTATTTT
CASSQEWGGLTDTQYF
>TRBV2|.|TRBJ2-7|TRBD1
TGTGCCAGCAGGGAGGGACAGGGGGCGAATTTGTACGAGCAGTACTTC
CASREGQGANLYEQYF
>TRBV19|.|TRBJ1-5|.
TGTGCCAGTAGTACCGCCGGCCAGCCCCAGCATTTT
CASSTAGQPQHF
>TRBV5-4|.|TRBJ2-2|TRBD2
TGTGCCAGCAGCTTGGTAGCGGGAGGGACCGGGGAGCTGTTTTTT
CASSLVAGGTGELFF
>TRBV7-8|once|TRBJ2-7|TRBD1
TGTGCCAGCAGCTTCTCCGCGGCCGGGACAGAGGACTCCTACGAGCAGTACTTC
CASSFSAAGTEDSYEQYF
>TRBV7-9|.|TRBJ1-1|.
TGTGCCAGCAGCTTACCAGCTAGAGGAAACACTGAAGCTTTCTTT
CASSLPARGNTEAFF
>TRBV27|.|TRBJ2-1|TRBD2
TGTGCCAGCAGTCCGGGGACTAGCGGGATCAGTGAGCAGTTCTTC
CASSPGTSGISEQFF
>TRBV29-1|.|TRBJ2-4|TRBD2
TGCAGCGTTGAAGATCGGGAGGGAACAAGGTCCTTC
CSVEDREGTRSF
>TRBV5-6|.|TRBJ2-7|TRBD2
TGTGCCAGCAGCGCGCCCGGGGCGGGAGTCTACGAGCAGTACTTC
CASSAPGAGVYEQYF
>TRBV13|.|TRBJ1-2|.
TGTGCCAGCAGCCCAAGACAGTCTATTAACTATGGCTACACCTTC
CASSPRQSINYGYTF
>TRBV28|.|TRBJ1-2|.
TGTGCCAGCAGTTTATCGGGGGGCTATGGCTACACCTTC
CASSLSGGYGYTF